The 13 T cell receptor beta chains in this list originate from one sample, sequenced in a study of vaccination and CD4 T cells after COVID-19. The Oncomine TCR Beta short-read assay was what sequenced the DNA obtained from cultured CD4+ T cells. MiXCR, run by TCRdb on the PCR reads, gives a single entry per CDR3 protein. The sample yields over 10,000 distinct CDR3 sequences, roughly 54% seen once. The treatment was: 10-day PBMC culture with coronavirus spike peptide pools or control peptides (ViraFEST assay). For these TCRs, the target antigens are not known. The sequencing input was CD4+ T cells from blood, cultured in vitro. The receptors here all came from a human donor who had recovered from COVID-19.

For the CDR3, the DNA is TGTGCCAGCAGTGAACTCCCCGGGTTCTATGGCTACACCTTC. Residues: CASSELPGFYGYTF. The chain is built from TRBV6-1 and TRBJ1-2; D unclear. Deletions cut 2 bases from V and 4 bases from J, with 11 bases between. CDR3 length: 14 residues. In germline, CDR1 is MNHNS, CDR2 SASEGT.

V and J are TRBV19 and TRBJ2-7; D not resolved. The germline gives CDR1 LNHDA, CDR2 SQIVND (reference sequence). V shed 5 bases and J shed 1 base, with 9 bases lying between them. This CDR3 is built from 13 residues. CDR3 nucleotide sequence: TGTGCCAGTAGTCGCGGAACTTCCTACGAGCAGTACTTC. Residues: CASSRGTSYEQYF.

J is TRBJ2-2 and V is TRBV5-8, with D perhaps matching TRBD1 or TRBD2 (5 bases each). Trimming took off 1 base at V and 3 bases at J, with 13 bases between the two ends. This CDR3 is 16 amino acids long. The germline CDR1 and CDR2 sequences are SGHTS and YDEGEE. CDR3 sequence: CASSLLFGADTGELFF. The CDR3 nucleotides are TGTGCCAGCAGCTTGCTTTTCGGGGCGGACACCGGGGAGCTGTTTTTT. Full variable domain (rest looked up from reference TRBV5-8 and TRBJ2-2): EAGVTQSPTHLIKTRGQQATLRCSPISGHTSVYWYQQALGLGLQFLLWYDEGEERNRGNFPPRFSGRQFPNYSSELNVNALELEDSALYLCASSLLFGADTGELFFGEGSRLTVL.

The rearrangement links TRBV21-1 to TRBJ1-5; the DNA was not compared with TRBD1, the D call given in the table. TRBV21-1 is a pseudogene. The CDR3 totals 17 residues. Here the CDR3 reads CASSQIEKGESNQPQHF. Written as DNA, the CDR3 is TGTGCCAGCAGCCAGATAGAGAAAGGGGAGAGCAATCAGCCCCAGCATTTT.

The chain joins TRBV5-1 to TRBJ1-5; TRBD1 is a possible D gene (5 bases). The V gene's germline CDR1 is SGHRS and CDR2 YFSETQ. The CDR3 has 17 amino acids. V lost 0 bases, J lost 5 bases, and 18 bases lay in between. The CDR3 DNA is TGCGCCAGCAGCTTGGGGGGAGCGCAGGGCAGGGATCAGCCCCAGCATTTT. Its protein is CASSLGGAQGRDQPQHF.

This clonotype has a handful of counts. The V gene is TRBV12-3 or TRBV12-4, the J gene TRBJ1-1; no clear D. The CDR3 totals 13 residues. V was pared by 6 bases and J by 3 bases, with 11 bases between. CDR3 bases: TGTGCCAGCAGCCTAAGTGTCGACACTGAAGCTTTCTTT. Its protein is CASSLSVDTEAFF.

CDR3 residues: CASSFGQTGANVLTF. The CDR3 DNA reads as TGTGCCAGCAGCTTTGGACAGACTGGGGCCAACGTCCTGACTTTC. The V call is TRBV5-4, the J call TRBJ2-6, with TRBD1 as a possible D gene (6 bases). Trimming stripped 2 bases from V and 2 bases from J, with 8 bases between. The CDR3 contains 15 residues. CDR1 and CDR2 from the germline V gene are SGHNT and YYREEE (reference sequence).

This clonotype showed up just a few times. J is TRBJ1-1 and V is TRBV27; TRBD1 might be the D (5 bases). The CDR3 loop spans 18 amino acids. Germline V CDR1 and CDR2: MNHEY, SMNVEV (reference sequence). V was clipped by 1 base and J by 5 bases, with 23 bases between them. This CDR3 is CASSLFGGGWGEGTEAFF. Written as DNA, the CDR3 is TGTGCCAGCAGTTTATTTGGTGGTGGTTGGGGCGAGGGAACTGAAGCTTTCTTT.

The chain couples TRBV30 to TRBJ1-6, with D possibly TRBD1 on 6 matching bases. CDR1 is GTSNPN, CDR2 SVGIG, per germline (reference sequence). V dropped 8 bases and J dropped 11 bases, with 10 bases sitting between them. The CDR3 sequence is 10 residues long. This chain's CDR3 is CAETGAPLHF. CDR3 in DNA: TGTGCCGAGACAGGTGCACCCCTCCACTTT.

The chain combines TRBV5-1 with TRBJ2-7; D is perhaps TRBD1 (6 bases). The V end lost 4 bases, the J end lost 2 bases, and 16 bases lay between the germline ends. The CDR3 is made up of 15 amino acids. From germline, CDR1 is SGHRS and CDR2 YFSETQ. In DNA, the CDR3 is TGCGCCAGCAGCCTCTCGGTGGGGGCGGCCTACGAGCAGTACTTC. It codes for CASSLSVGAAYEQYF. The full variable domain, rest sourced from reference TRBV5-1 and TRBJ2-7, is KAGVTQTPRYLIKTRGQQVTLSCSPISGHRSVSWYQQTPGQGLQFLFEYFSETQRNKGNFPGRFSGRQFSNSRSEMNVSTLELGDSALYLCASSLSVGAAYEQYFGPGTRLTVT.

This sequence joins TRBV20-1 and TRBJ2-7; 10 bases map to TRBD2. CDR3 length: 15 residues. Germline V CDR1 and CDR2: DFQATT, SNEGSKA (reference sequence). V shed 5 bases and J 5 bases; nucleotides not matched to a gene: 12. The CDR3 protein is CSAGAGIAGGDEQYF. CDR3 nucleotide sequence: TGCAGTGCTGGCGCGGGGATAGCGGGGGGAGACGAGCAGTACTTC.

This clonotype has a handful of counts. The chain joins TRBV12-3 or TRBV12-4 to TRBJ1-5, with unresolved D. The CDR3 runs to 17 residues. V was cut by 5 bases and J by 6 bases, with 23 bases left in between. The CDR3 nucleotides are TGTGCCAGCAGTCCCAGGCCGGGCTCCGCCCGGGGTCAGCCCCAGCATTTT. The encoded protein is CASSPRPGSARGQPQHF.

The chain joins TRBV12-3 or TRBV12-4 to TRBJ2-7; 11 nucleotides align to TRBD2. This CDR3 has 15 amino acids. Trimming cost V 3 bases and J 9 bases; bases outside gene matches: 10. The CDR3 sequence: CASSFHTSGSSGQYF. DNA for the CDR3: TGTGCCAGCAGTTTTCACACTAGCGGGAGTTCGGGGCAGTACTTC.